Reported below is one TCR beta chain. The antigen this receptor binds is unknown. No much larger clone is present one base from it, and per-base qualities are unavailable. Receptor amplification or capture employed the immunoSEQ multiplex PCR assay. The multiplex PCR relied on a mix of 60 forward primers for TCR Vbeta segments and 13 reverse primers for TCR Jbeta segments. A multiplex PCR assay on genomic DNA amplified the CDR3 region of rearranged TCR beta genes. On the Illumina HiSeq System, the amplified TCR beta libraries were sequenced as 87-base-pair reads. Regarding the original processing steps: A later analysis tallied 75 million to 85 million unique TCR beta chains across the 610 or so repertoires, and about 10 million of those chains were shared by two or more donors. To remove PCR and sequencing errors, raw reads were error-corrected and collapsed into unique sequences using a nearest-neighbor algorithm that merged closely related sequences. To assign V, D and J gene segments, CDR3 sequences were aligned to IMGT reference sequences. Each retained sequence needed at least a six-nucleotide match to both a V gene segment and a J gene segment. A rearrangement was called productive if the CDR3 had no stop codons and remained in frame with V and J, and every other rearrangement was called non-productive. CDR3 was defined according to IMGT convention as the region running from the second conserved V-encoded cysteine to the conserved J-encoded phenylalanine. The earlier analysis of about 590 of the donors excluded sequences that lacked an unambiguous match to a single V gene segment. An earlier analysis of about 600 of the donors called V segments functional above 56.7% productive rearrangements and segregating when the between-donor standard deviation exceeded 5%. A statistical classification framework was built to diagnose cytomegalovirus status from the catalog of TCR beta chain sequences. V and J gene assignment, in a later analysis, came from comparing TCR nucleotide sequences with IMGT/GENE-DB human TR gene sequences. Using the TCRdist pipeline, a later analysis assigned CDR3 sequences along with most-parsimonious VDJ recombination scenarios. In a later analysis, each TCR beta chain was defined by its CDR3 amino acid sequence together with its V-gene family, and reads without a unique V-gene family were excluded. To address suspected cross-contamination and a sequencing artifact, a later analysis removed a few hundred highly shared, low-generation-probability nucleotide sequences. In a later analysis, a clonal expansion index was calculated for each public chain from normalized within-repertoire ranks of inferred template counts. Generation probabilities in a later analysis came from a VDJ recombination model fitted to out-of-frame rearrangements, and those results were checked against IGoR. Hypergeometric tests were used in a later analysis to score TCR-TCR, TCR-HLA and TCR-CMV co-occurrence, with a repertoire-size bias correction applied to the TCR pairs. False discovery rates were estimated in a later analysis by permuting HLA or CMV assignments 20 times. In a later analysis, co-occurring TCRs were grouped with DBSCAN, and TCRdist sequence similarity was added when clustering was performed within HLA-allele-positive subsets. Co-occurrence clustering excluded repertoires with fewer than 30,000 or more than 120,000 public chains, plus five with anomalous nucleotide sharing. The table comes from immuneACCESS by way of TCRdb, which keeps in-frame sequences with V and J called. Part of the clones is missing from these tables; in studies checked, under half for an unresolved V gene and the rest for unknown reasons. That table gives V, J and clone size, and the DNA gave D and trimming. The sample includes approximately 55,000 clones, with around 81% observed a single time. The top ten constitute 2% to 2.5% of the sample.

The entry originates in a study of cytomegalovirus exposure and HLA in healthy donors (TCRdb year 2017). At the level of the whole study: An earlier analysis of roughly 500 of the donors reported about 250 Gb of sequence data and more than 90 million unique TCR beta sequences from around 200 million T cells. About 280 gigabases of sequencing data and around 88 million unique TCR sequences made up an early release that covered approximately 620 HLA-typed donors. The genetic ancestry cluster associated with self-reported Caucasian donors included over 80% of the roughly 400 genotyped donors. The study aimed to test whether signatures of past pathogen exposure could be identified by cataloging public T cell receptors. The study profiled the T cell repertoires of hundreds of subjects by immunosequencing and related them to cytomegalovirus serostatus. In addition to the first cohort of roughly 700 subjects, a separate validation cohort of around 110 different subjects was used. The study combined high-throughput TCR immunosequencing, statistical association of individual TCRs with disease status, and machine learning to predict cytomegalovirus infection status. A later analysis re-examined previously published TCR beta repertoires from 610 or so donors and added high-resolution HLA genotyping to investigate patterns of TCR occurrence. The later analysis used no new phenotypic data to find candidate immune exposures, relying instead on TCR beta sequences and their occurrence across donors. To decide whether each TCR beta V gene segment behaved as functional or pseudogenic, an earlier analysis of fewer than 750 of the donors relied on high-throughput TCR beta sequencing. Donor age, sex, ethnicity and CMV serostatus were collected together with the repertoire data. Genome-wide SNP genotypes for about 65% of the roughly 700 donors were used in a later genetic analysis, which treated that subset as a discovery cohort. All discovery cohort repertoires had been generated on a single sequencing platform. HLA typing covered class I and class II loci at four-digit resolution. The number of donors typed differed by locus, with about 629-630 for A, B, C, DRB1 and DQB1, roughly 520 for DQA1, 600 to 610 for DPA1, and some 450 for DPB1. A handful of DR-DQ haplotypes were treated as single units for association and clustering because of strong linkage in the cohort. Among some 410 genotyped donors of the cohort, an average of approximately 220,000 unique TCR beta nucleotide sequences was sequenced per donor, of which 15% to 20% were non-productive.

The cohort was made up of roughly 670 healthy bone marrow donors. At the time of sampling, all cohort members were nominally healthy, though unrecorded immune exposures were likely present. The donor was CMV seropositive and belonged to the group of 250 to 300 seropositive cohort members. Each donor provided a peripheral blood sample, and peripheral blood mononuclear cells were used for TCR beta sequencing. The Qiagen DNeasy Blood Extraction Kit was used to extract genomic DNA from the blood cell samples. V is pared back by 4 bases and J by 4 bases, with 16 bases lying between the germline termini. There are 15 amino acids in the CDR3, from cysteine to phenylalanine inclusive. The DNA shown is the 45-base CDR3, in frame from base 1. The germline V gene encodes CDR1 SGHAT and CDR2 FQNNGV. Broader findings and caveats from the paper: CMV serostatus was the only immune exposure information available for the cohort. A later analysis found that HLA-associated TCR beta chains were more clonally expanded and had lower generation probabilities than equally common non-associated chains. According to a later analysis, most CMV-associated TCR beta chains appeared to be HLA-restricted, and the HLA associations seemed to be driven largely by CMV exposure. It was suggested by the authors that the approach could potentially be generalized to other disease states and immunological phenotypes. The 87-base-pair reads could not distinguish some IMGT-functional V segments, including TRBV6-2 and TRBV6-3, so those segments were excluded. Assigning TCR associations to individual alleles was difficult when HLA alleles, especially DR and DQ, strongly co-occurred. A later analysis associated 15,000 or so TCR beta sequences with specific HLA alleles at a false discovery rate of 0.05. A cluster of highly shared sequence variants was judged likely to be a technical artifact of the sequencing pipeline. Three of the identified cytomegalovirus-associated TCR beta chains were confirmed in vitro to be specific for cytomegalovirus antigens. The presence/absence analyses assumed that sequencing depth was roughly uniform across donors, and that assumption may not be true. A later genetic analysis associated a missense DCLRE1C variant with V-gene and J-gene trimming of TCR beta chains, and an independent cohort replicated the association. Compared with the 666-donor mean, donors in an Asian-associated ancestry cluster had fewer N-insertions in productive TCRs, according to a later genetic analysis. The cohort was sequenced for TCR beta chains only, and without alpha or paired-chain data the features that could be detected were limited. A further reported finding was that TCR beta sequences accurately predicted the HLA-A and HLA-B alleles for most subjects in the first cohort. HLA typing was unavailable for some donors at each locus, so association tests used only the typed subset. A later analysis found that TCR association rates varied across HLA loci, with DRB1 alleles showing the most associated TCRs and HLA-C alleles the fewest. The classifier was reported to diagnose cytomegalovirus status with high specificity and sensitivity in both the original cohort and the validation cohort. While some public TCRs were present in many individuals, most TCR sequences turned up only very rarely across donors. The study gave a list of 150 to 200 TCR beta chains associated with cytomegalovirus. A later analysis reported that several top co-occurrence clusters appeared linked to parvovirus B19, influenza, CMV and Epstein-Barr virus. Linkage disequilibrium might explain the correlated functional status among segregating V segments, but an unknown experimental factor could not be excluded. Because counts were too low, more than 15 rarely observed V segments, including chromosome 9 orphons, were excluded from the earlier analysis of 587 of the donors. Broadly in line with IMGT annotations, most TCR beta V segments showed up in productive rearrangements about 87% or about 30% of the time in an earlier analysis of several hundred of the donors.

The clonotype originates from a boy younger than 18 in good health and CMV-seropositive. Material: PBMCs. The chain is encoded by TRBV11-2 joined to TRBJ1-1; there is no confident call for the D gene. The sequenced DNA: TGTGCCAGCAGCTCCCTACTCCGCCCGGGCACTGAAGCTTTCTTT. Its protein is CASSSLLRPGTEAFF.